This passage covers 13 T cell receptor beta chains from one sample sequenced in a study of T-cell reconstitution after alpha-beta-depleted transplantation in children. The library targeted TCRbeta and was prepared with unique molecular identifiers. TCRdb recomputed calls from the PCR reads with MiXCR, one row per CDR3 protein. The sample includes 400,000 to 500,000 distinct CDR3 sequences, about 11% seen only once; the top ten take roughly 5.1%. Sequencing used PBMCs from the stem cell graft donor, obtained from the stem cell graft. The source is a human donor who donated a stem cell graft to a child with acute myeloid leukemia.

V gene TRBV10-3 combines with J gene TRBJ2-3, with 9 bases lining up with TRBD2. J lost 5 bases, V lost 3 bases, and 12 bases had no gene match. The CDR3 is 17 residues long. Germline V gene sequence: CDR1 ENHRY, CDR2 SYGVKD. This CDR3 reads CAISDSVRGGAGDTQYF. The CDR3 bases are TGTGCCATCAGTGACTCCGTGCGGGGGGGCGCAGGAGATACGCAGTATTTT.

This clonotype turned up a few times. The J gene is TRBJ2-5, the V gene TRBV7-6, with D maybe TRBD2 (6 bases). The CDR3 length is 15 residues. Trimming removed 5 bases at V and 5 bases at J, with 18 bases between. Germline-derived CDR1 and CDR2 are SGHVS and FNYEAQ. The CDR3 sequence: CASSPSHRSGETQYF. CDR3 bases: TGTGCCAGCAGCCCCTCCCACCGGAGCGGGGAGACCCAGTACTTC.

In its sample, this clonotype was seen a few times. The rearrangement uses TRBV5-1 and TRBJ2-5; TRBD1 matches at 9 bases. Germline assignment: CDR1 SGHRS and CDR2 YFSETQ. V was pared by 3 bases and J by 1 base, with 7 bases of the junction left unmatched. This CDR3 spans 16 amino acids. This CDR3 reads CASSYYRGRRQETQYF. The CDR3 coding sequence is TGCGCCAGCAGCTACTACAGGGGGCGCCGCCAAGAGACCCAGTACTTC.

This chain connects TRBV2 to TRBJ2-1; no clear D. Per germline, CDR1 SNHLY and CDR2 FYNNEI. This CDR3 has 13 amino acids. V was shortened by 3 bases and J by 7 bases, with 10 bases between the two germline ends. The CDR3 loop reads CASSEPRRNEQFF. The CDR3 DNA follows: TGTGCCAGCAGTGAGCCGAGGCGGAATGAGCAGTTCTTC.

In regard to this clonotype: A much more abundant neighbour one base away suggests this may be a read error. CDR3 nucleotides: TGCAGTGGGGGGAGTGACTACAATAAGCAGTTCTTC. Amino acid sequence: CSGGSDYNKQFF. V usage is TRBV20-1 and J usage is TRBJ2-1; D possibly uses TRBD1 or TRBD2 (5 bases each). The CDR3 consists of 12 residues. Looked up from germline, CDR1 is DFQATT and CDR2 is SNEGSKA (reference sequence).

This CDR3 reads CSASQNADIQYF. The CDR3 bases are TGCAGTGCTAGCCAGAATGCGGACATTCAGTACTTC. The V gene is TRBV20-1, the J gene TRBJ2-4; no clear D. The CDR3 loop spans 12 amino acids. Trimming pared 3 bases from V and 8 bases from J, leaving 11 bases between. Germline-derived CDR1 and CDR2 are DFQATT and SNEGSKA (reference sequence).

The rearrangement joins TRBV20-1 to TRBJ1-6; D call uncertain. The length of the CDR3 is 14 residues. V lost 5 bases and J lost 10, with 18 bases in between. CDR1 DFQATT and CDR2 SNEGSKA come from the germline V gene (reference sequence). The CDR3 region has the DNA TGCAGTGCTGGCCCGGTAGTACCTGGCTCACCCCTCCACTTT. It is translated as CSAGPVVPGSPLHF.

This clonotype was seen at least ten times. The chain has TRBV4-1 and TRBJ2-3, with a weak D call TRBD1 (6 bases). Germline CDR1 reads MGHRA; CDR2 reads YSYEKL. This CDR3 is built from 14 residues. Trimming removed 4 bases from V and 5 bases from J, with 13 bases in between. The CDR3 is CASSPDRQVDTQYF. The CDR3 DNA is TGCGCCAGCAGCCCTGATCGACAGGTAGATACGCAGTATTTT.

On this clonotype itself: This may stem from a read error, because a much larger clone lies one nucleotide away. The chain joins TRBV27 to TRBJ1-5, with D possibly TRBD1 on 6 matching bases. Deletions cut 6 bases from V and 1 base from J, with 13 bases between. This CDR3 comprises 15 residues. Germline CDR1 reads MNHEY; CDR2 reads SMNVEV (reference sequence). The CDR3 reads CASRGQRRSNQPQHF. CDR3 coding DNA: TGTGCCAGCAGGGGACAACGGCGCAGCAATCAGCCCCAGCATTTT.

Worth noting for this clonotype: One end of the junction varies from germline; a read error may be responsible. This chain joins TRBV5-1 and TRBJ1-1; 10 positions agree with TRBD1. CDR1 is SGHRS and CDR2 is YFSETQ in the germline V gene. The CDR3 is 16 amino acids. In DNA, the CDR3 is TGCGCCAGCAGCGCCGGGACAGGGGTCATGAACGCTGAAGCTTTCTTT. This codes for CASSAGTGVMNAEAFF.

V is TRBV29-1 and J is TRBJ2-7; no firm D call. The length of the CDR3 is 11 residues. The germline gives CDR1 SQVTM, CDR2 ANQGSEA. Trimming cost V 5 bases and J 0 bases, with 5 bases left between them. The chain's CDR3 is CSVRASYEQYF. CDR3 in DNA: TGCAGCGTTAGGGCCTCCTACGAGCAGTACTTC.

This clonotype was seen at least ten times. The chain links TRBV15 to TRBJ2-1; no definite D call. The V gene's germline CDR1 is LNHNV and CDR2 YYDKDF (reference sequence). V was shortened by 3 bases and J by 0 bases, with 15 bases between the two germline ends. The CDR3 extends over 17 amino acids. The CDR3 spells CATSSAGRAPSYNEQFF. The DNA of the CDR3 is TGTGCCACCAGCAGTGCTGGTCGGGCCCCCTCCTACAATGAGCAGTTCTTC.

This clonotype was counted ten times or more. The chain carries TRBV5-1 and TRBJ2-5, with 9 bases matching TRBD1. V shed 2 bases, J shed 4 bases, and the junction held 3 bases outside the gene matches. Germline CDR1 reads SGHRS; CDR2 reads YFSETQ. This CDR3 is built from 14 residues. CDR3 region: CASSFQDRGETQYF. The DNA of the CDR3 is TGCGCCAGCAGCTTCCAGGACAGGGGAGAGACCCAGTACTTC.